The 23 T cell receptor beta chains given below trace back to one sample, sequenced in a study of cytomegalovirus exposure and HLA in healthy donors. The study ran its PCR with 60 Vbeta and 13 Jbeta primers. Measured with immunoSEQ multiplex PCR; TCRdb has only the in-frame clones, and not every one. The sample records 110,000 to 150,000 clones, about 79% being singletons. Specimen: PBMCs. The receptor source for this set is a male donor in good health and CMV-seronegative.

V and J are TRBV6-1 and TRBJ2-2; TRBD1 aligns across 9 bases. V gave up 11 bases and J gave up 7 bases; unmatched junction bases: 11. This CDR3 is built from 14 residues. Germline V CDR1 and CDR2: MNHNS, SASEGT. CDR3 protein: CAGVEQGAFGELFF. In nucleotides, the CDR3 is TGTGCCGGGGTGGAACAGGGGGCGTTCGGGGAGCTGTTTTTT.

V is TRBV10-3 and J is TRBJ1-1, with 10 bases that match TRBD1. V trimming: 10 bases; J trimming: 1 base; junction bases outside the gene matches: 6. The CDR3 totals 14 residues. Germline V gene lookup returns CDR1 ENHRY and CDR2 SYGVKD. The CDR3 nucleotides read TGTGCCACGCGACAGGGGGCAGGGAACACTGAAGCTTTCTTT. This codes for CATRQGAGNTEAFF.

The rearrangement uses TRBV7-9 and TRBJ1-2; a possible D gene is TRBD1 (6 bases). Trimming took off 1 base at V and 5 bases at J, with 14 bases between the two ends. The V gene's germline CDR1 is SEHNR and CDR2 FQNEAQ (reference sequence). This CDR3 is 15 amino acids long. CDR3 loop: CASSLGPLTGYGYTF. DNA of the CDR3: TGTGCCAGCAGCTTAGGACCCCTAACAGGGTATGGCTACACCTTC.

This clone was picked up one time. This chain links TRBV7-3 with TRBJ1-2, with D uncertain. V dropped 5 bases and J dropped 4 bases, with 11 bases sitting between them. CDR1 is SGHTA, CDR2 FQGTGA, per germline. This CDR3 comprises 13 residues. In DNA, the CDR3 is TGTGCCAGCAGCAGCGGCTTGGGCTATGGCTACACCTTC. Its translation: CASSSGLGYGYTF.

This chain connects TRBV6-5 to TRBJ1-1; 7 bases align to TRBD1. Germline loops: CDR1 MNHEY, CDR2 SVGAGI. The V and J ends lost 2 bases and 2 bases, in that order; junction bases with no gene match: 2. The CDR3 sequence is 14 residues long. CDR3 nucleotide sequence: TGTGCCAGCAGTTACCGGGACAGAAACACTGAAGCTTTCTTT. It specifies CASSYRDRNTEAFF.

V usage is TRBV7-9 and J usage is TRBJ2-7; TRBD2 is a possible D gene (5 bases). Germline lookup yields CDR1 SEHNR and CDR2 FQNEAQ (reference sequence). Trimming removed 3 bases from V and 5 bases from J, with 17 bases in between. This CDR3 region has 15 residues. Here the CDR3 reads CASSFSPGDPHEQYF. The CDR3 DNA reads as TGTGCCAGCAGCTTTTCCCCCGGGGATCCCCACGAGCAGTACTTC.

This clone came up a few times. The chain couples TRBV5-4 to TRBJ2-7; 8 bases are a match to TRBD1. J gave up 7 bases and V 2 bases, and 5 bases lay outside the gene matches. This CDR3 has 13 residues. Germline CDR1 is SGHNT and CDR2 is YYREEE (reference sequence). CDR3 residues: CASSFRTGQEQYF. DNA of the CDR3: TGTGCCAGCAGCTTTCGGACAGGGCAGGAGCAGTACTTC.

The chain is built from TRBV27 and TRBJ1-1; 8 nucleotides line up with TRBD1. The CDR3 is 16 residues long. From germline, CDR1 is MNHEY and CDR2 SMNVEV (reference sequence). V shed 5 bases and J 1 base; nucleotides not matched to a gene: 9. The CDR3 DNA reads as TGTGCCAGCAGTCACAGACAGGGGACCTGGAACACTGAAGCTTTCTTT. Protein: CASSHRQGTWNTEAFF.

The V and J genes are TRBV30 and TRBJ1-1, with D possibly being TRBD1 (5 bases). Trimming removed 0 bases at V and 4 bases at J, with 9 bases between. The CDR3 runs to 13 residues. Germline assignment: CDR1 GTSNPN and CDR2 SVGIG (reference sequence). Here the CDR3 DNA reads TGTGCCTGGAGTGTAACGGGGGGCACTGAAGCTTTCTTT. Its protein product is CAWSVTGGTEAFF.

The chain combines TRBV19 with TRBJ1-5, with D unresolved. This CDR3 comprises 16 residues. V shed 0 bases and J shed 0 bases, with 9 bases lying between them. Germline V gene lookup returns CDR1 LNHDA and CDR2 SQIVND (reference sequence). The CDR3 DNA follows: TGTGCCAGTAGTATAGAGACACGTTATAGCAATCAGCCCCAGCATTTT. Residues: CASSIETRYSNQPQHF.

V and J are TRBV5-8 and TRBJ2-1; 7 bases are shared with TRBD1. V trimming: 4 bases; J trimming: 2 bases; junction bases outside the gene matches: 6. Germline V gene sequence: CDR1 SGHTS, CDR2 YDEGEE. The length of the CDR3 is 15 residues. The CDR3 DNA reads TGTGCCAGCAGCAGAGGGACAGCTCCCTACAATGAGCAGTTCTTC. This encodes CASSRGTAPYNEQFF.

This rearrangement joins TRBV30 to TRBJ2-7, with 10 bases matching TRBD2. V was clipped by 1 base and J by 6 bases; unmatched bases: 3. The CDR3 runs to 13 residues. Per the germline V gene, CDR1 is GTSNPN and CDR2 is SVGIG (reference sequence). In nucleotides, the CDR3 is TGTGCCTGGAGTGCTAGCGGGAGCGGCGAGCAGTACTTC. It is translated as CAWSASGSGEQYF.

The rearrangement links TRBV6-6 to TRBJ1-2; D unclear. Trimming pared 0 bases from V and 6 bases from J, leaving 11 bases between. Germline V gene sequence: CDR1 MNHNY, CDR2 SVGAGI (reference sequence). The length of the CDR3 is 14 residues. The DNA for the CDR3 is TGTGCCAGCAGTTACTCGAAAGTCAGAAATGGCTACACCTTC. Amino acid sequence: CASSYSKVRNGYTF.

This rearrangement joins TRBV6-1 to TRBJ2-1, with 10 nucleotides matching TRBD2. Per the germline V gene, CDR1 is MNHNS and CDR2 is SASEGT. The CDR3 is 15 amino acids. V shed 5 bases and J 4 bases; nucleotides not matched to a gene: 5. The CDR3 sequence: CASSPLAGAYNEQFF. The CDR3 coding sequence is TGTGCCAGCAGTCCGCTAGCGGGGGCTTACAATGAGCAGTTCTTC.

The chain carries TRBV5-4 and TRBJ1-5; D gene uncertain. Germline values: CDR1 SGHNT, CDR2 YYREEE (reference sequence). V was pared by 2 bases and J by 3 bases, with 9 bases between. This CDR3 is 14 amino acids long. The CDR3 nucleotides are TGTGCCAGCAGCTTCGACGGAGACAATCAGCCCCAGCATTTT. It yields the protein CASSFDGDNQPQHF. Variable domain in full (rest from reference TRBV5-4 and TRBJ1-5): ETGVTQSPTHLIKTRGQQVTLRCSSQSGHNTVSWYQQALGQGPQFIFQYYREEENGRGNFPPRFSGLQFPNYSSELNVNALELDDSALYLCASSFDGDNQPQHFGDGTRLSIL.

The rearrangement links TRBV4-1 to TRBJ2-3; unclear D gene. The V and J ends lost 4 bases and 2 bases respectively, with 13 bases between them. CDR3 size: 15 residues. Germline V CDR1 and CDR2: MGHRA, YSYEKL. The CDR3 DNA is TGCGCCAGCAGCCCCCTTGGGCAGGCCACAGATACGCAGTATTTT. Residues: CASSPLGQATDTQYF.

The table lists this clone with a few counts. The V and J genes are TRBV4-3 and TRBJ2-3; TRBD2 might be the D (6 bases). V was trimmed by 4 bases and J by 2 bases, leaving 16 bases between them. Per the germline V gene, CDR1 is LGHNA and CDR2 is YSLEER. The CDR3 has 16 amino acids. The CDR3 sequence: CASSPRAGGATDTQYF. CDR3 coding DNA: TGCGCCAGCAGCCCACGGGCCGGGGGAGCCACAGATACGCAGTATTTT.

Worth noting for this clone: The junction does not match germline at one end; this may be a read error. J is TRBJ1-2 and V is TRBV29-1; a possible D gene is TRBD1 (6 bases). The CDR3 runs to 17 residues. Germline CDR1 reads SQVTM; CDR2 reads ANQGSEA. CDR3 sequence reads: CSVEGPGQILFRSGYPF. DNA for the CDR3: TGCAGCGTTGAAGGTCCGGGACAAATCCTCTTTAGGAGTGGCTACCCCTTC.

This chain uses TRBV2 with TRBJ1-1; no clear D. Trimming took off 6 bases at V and 1 base at J, with 6 bases between the two ends. The CDR3 has 12 amino acids. Per the germline V gene, CDR1 is SNHLY and CDR2 is FYNNEI. The CDR3 nucleotides are TGTGCCAGCAGACAGTGGAACACTGAAGCTTTCTTT. Its translation is CASRQWNTEAFF.

This chain joins TRBV4-1 and TRBJ1-1, with D hard to call. This CDR3 contains 14 residues. V lost 1 base and J 0 bases, leaving 6 bases between the germline ends. Per germline, CDR1 MGHRA and CDR2 YSYEKL. CDR3 sequence (DNA): TGCGCCAGCAGCCAAGGCGGAATGAACACTGAAGCTTTCTTT. This codes for CASSQGGMNTEAFF.

The V and J genes are TRBV7-9 and TRBJ2-5; 7 bases agree with TRBD1. The ends lost 5 bases at V and 3 bases at J; junction bases unmatched: 18. Germline CDR1 reads SEHNR; CDR2 reads FQNEAQ (reference sequence). This CDR3 is 18 amino acids long. CDR3 in DNA: TGTGCCAGCAGCCGAAAACGACAGGGACCCCAACCCAAAGAGACCCAGTACTTC. Amino acids: CASSRKRQGPQPKETQYF.

The rearrangement joins TRBV6-5 to TRBJ1-2; 10 bases map to TRBD1. This CDR3 comprises 13 residues. Germline lookup yields CDR1 MNHEY and CDR2 SVGAGI. The trim removed 6 bases at V and 8 bases at J, leaving 6 bases unmatched. CDR3 sequence: CASRWGQGLGYTF. The CDR3 bases are TGTGCCAGCAGATGGGGACAGGGGTTGGGCTACACCTTC.

The CDR3 DNA is TGTGCCAGCAGCCCTAAGACTAGCGGGAGGGCCGGGGAGCTGTTTTTT. Protein product: CASSPKTSGRAGELFF. The rearrangement joins TRBV9 to TRBJ2-2, with 14 nucleotides matching TRBD2. The CDR3 sequence is 16 residues long. Germline V CDR1 and CDR2: SGDLS, YYNGEE. The J segment lost 6 bases and the V segment lost 4 bases, leaving 5 bases of the junction unmatched.